The clone carrying this T cell receptor beta chain was recorded a few times. Its antigen is still unknown. This record comes from a study of blood T cells in healthy people across ages. General study points: Naive CD4+ cells and diversity were both higher in long-lived donors than in aged donors.

Primers used in a second PCR of roughly 6 to 12 cycles were a sample-barcoded 5' primer and a J-beta primer mix. The template-switch adaptor, which had 12 random nucleotides, put a tag on each cDNA molecule. TCRdb ran MiXCR on the 5' RACE reads and lists one entry per CDR3 protein. The table has hundreds of thousands of distinct CDR3 sequences, around three fifths seen once; the top ten hold around 25%. Trimming shortened V by 6 bases and J by 5 bases, and 14 bases separated the two germline ends. Germline CDR1 is SQVTM and CDR2 is ANQGSEA. CDR3 length: 13 residues. The draw of peripheral blood yielded ten milliliters from each donor. Extractions gave at least 6 micrograms of total RNA per sample.

Sequencing was carried out using blood. The origin of this receptor is a man between 40 and 49 years old in good health. This chain links TRBV29-1 with TRBJ2-1, with D unresolved. As DNA, the CDR3 is TGCAGCGTCGATGCTAGGGTAAACAATGAGCAGTTCTTC. It is translated as CSVDARVNNEQFF.